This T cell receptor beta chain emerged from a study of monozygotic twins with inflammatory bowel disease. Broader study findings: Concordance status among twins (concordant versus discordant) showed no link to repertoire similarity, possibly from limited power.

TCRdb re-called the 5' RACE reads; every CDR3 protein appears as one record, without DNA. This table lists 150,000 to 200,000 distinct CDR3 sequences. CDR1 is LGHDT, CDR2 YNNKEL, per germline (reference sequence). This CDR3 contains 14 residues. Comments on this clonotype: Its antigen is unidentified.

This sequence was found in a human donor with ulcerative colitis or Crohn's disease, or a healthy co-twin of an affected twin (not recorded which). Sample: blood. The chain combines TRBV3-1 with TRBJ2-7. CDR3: CASSQGTSFYEQYF.